Here is one TCR beta chain with its context. Its antigen is not identified. PCR primers comprised 60 Vbeta and 13 Jbeta primers. Sequencing used immunoSEQ multiplex PCR; TCRdb keeps in-frame clones, though not all of them. The record lists roughly 100,000 clones, of which the ten most abundant hold about 3%. Germline V lookup: CDR1 SGHVS, CDR2 FNYEAQ. The CDR3 runs to 15 residues. Trimming pared 5 bases from V and 0 bases from J, leaving 14 bases between. The data were taken from a study of cytomegalovirus exposure and HLA in healthy donors. Study-level findings and limits: DRB1 had the most TCR associations and HLA-C the fewest, a later analysis found, with rates varying by HLA locus. For most subjects, TCR beta sequences were reported to predict HLA-A and HLA-B alleles with accuracy. An analysis was carried out at a later point. It showed that HLA-associated TCR beta chains were more clonally expanded than equally common non-associated chains.

The rearrangement uses TRBV7-6 and TRBJ2-7; D is perhaps TRBD2 (7 bases). Sequences were obtained from PBMCs. The origin of this receptor is a man aged 40-49 years in good health and CMV-seronegative. This chain's CDR3 is CASSPYGGHSYEQYF. CDR3 bases: TGTGCCAGCAGCCCGTACGGGGGGCACTCCTACGAGCAGTACTTC.